The rows below give T cell receptor beta chains drawn from one sample of a study of blood T cell repertoires in COVID-19. Clones were sequenced by immunoSEQ multiplex PCR, and TCRdb holds only the in-frame ones, with some missing. Among around 190,000 clones listed, roughly 77% were seen once. Sequenced sample: PBMCs or T cells enriched from blood (not recorded which). The receptors stem from a woman aged 45-65 years with acute COVID-19. CDR3s include the opening cysteine and the closing phenylalanine or tryptophan. Fields, in order: clone size, J gene, V gene, CDR3 protein. The size field is filled for only some rows; it gives once, few, many or a size class.

- TRBJ1-5 TRBV7-9 CASSLSPGGGGNQPQHF
- TRBJ2-2 TRBV3-1/TRBV3-2 CASSQERIGDTPFMNTGELFF
- TRBJ1-3 TRBV7-7 CASSLALRETGNTIYF
- TRBJ2-5 TRBV6-5 CASSHDRVGETQYF
- TRBJ1-3 TRBV5-1 CASSHGPSGNTIYF
- TRBJ2-3 TRBV11-2 CASSLGPTDTTDTQYF
- TRBJ1-6 TRBV19 CASVQGAGNSPLHF
- TRBJ1-1 TRBV7-6 CASSLALNTEAFF
- TRBJ2-5 TRBV10-1 CASSVGGNQETQYF
- TRBJ1-6 TRBV28 CASSFREAVRPLHF
- TRBJ1-4 TRBV28 CASTTNRVRSTNEKLFF
- TRBJ1-3 TRBV5-5 CASSTTGTGSGNTIYF
- TRBJ1-2 TRBV28 CASSFPATGVPNYGYTF
- TRBJ2-3 TRBV24-1 CATSPTGTPRTDTQYF
- TRBJ1-2 TRBV2 CASSAGRSGYTF
- TRBJ1-2 TRBV7-2 CASRAIRDRANGYTF
- TRBJ1-6 TRBV7-2 CASSAPQGRARGSPLHF
- TRBJ2-3 TRBV19 CASSMTGTSTDTQYF
- TRBJ1-6 TRBV10-3 CAISVGGQGNNSPLHF
few TRBJ1-3 TRBV9 CASSVRTSGNTIYF
- TRBJ1-4 TRBV7-9 CASSSAPGATENEKLFF
- TRBJ1-5 TRBV29-1 CSALDSLNQPQHF
- TRBJ1-5 TRBV6-5 CASITRQGMNQPQHF
few TRBJ2-1 TRBV5-4 CASSRLAGGTYNEQFF
once TRBJ2-1 TRBV7-9 CASSDLAGSSYNEQFF
- TRBJ1-5 TRBV7-2 CASSLGQLDQPQHF
- TRBJ2-3 TRBV5-8 CASSRQTDISTDTQYF
- TRBJ1-1 TRBV28 CASTLTGRRTEAFF
- TRBJ1-2 TRBV27 CASSLKSVGYTF
once TRBJ2-1 TRBV27 CASSLRDREDEQFF
- TRBJ2-2 TRBV19 CASRDRGLFF
few TRBJ2-6 TRBV29-1 CSVPRDRVVSGANVLTF
- TRBJ1-2 TRBV3-1/TRBV3-2 CASSRGQDFGYTF
- TRBJ2-5 TRBV19 CASSLRLETQETQYF
- TRBJ1-4 TRBV5-1 CASRNTGATNEKLFF
- TRBJ1-4 TRBV3-1/TRBV3-2 CASSPFSGQSGLELFF